These T cell receptor beta chains were read from a single sample in a study of OX40 agonist ivuxolimab in advanced cancers. Only in-frame clones appear in the TCRdb table, and some are missing; sequencing was by immunoSEQ multiplex PCR. Among approximately 58,000 clones listed, less than 95% were seen once. The input for sequencing was CD4+ or CD8+ T cells sorted from blood, taken in a trial of the OX40 agonist ivuxolimab. Source of these receptors: an adult with an advanced solid tumor such as melanoma, head and neck, liver or kidney cancer. The CDR3 runs from the conserved cysteine through the conserved F or W. The D gene is left open where the match is weak. Size is stated for part of the rows, as once, few or many counts, or as a class when the clone is expanded.

v_gene,j_gene,d_gene,abundance,CDR3nt,CDR3aa
TRBV7-2,TRBJ2-5,-,-,TGTGCCAGCAGCTTAGCAGAGACCCAGTACTTC,CASSLAETQYF
TRBV18,TRBJ1-1,-,-,TGTGCCAGCTCACCAGGTTATAACACTGAAGCTTTCTTT,CASSPGYNTEAFF
TRBV27,TRBJ1-6,TRBD1,-,TGTGCCAGCAGTTTAGAAACCAGGGGGAATTCACCCCTCCACTTT,CASSLETRGNSPLHF
TRBV2,TRBJ1-2,TRBD1,-,TGTGCCAGCAGAGGACAGGGGACTCGCTATGGCTACACCTTC,CASRGQGTRYGYTF
TRBV7-2,TRBJ2-7,TRBD1,once,TGTGCCAGCAGCCCTAGACGGACAGGGAGCTCCTACGAGCAGTACTTC,CASSPRRTGSSYEQYF
TRBV5-6,TRBJ1-3,-,-,TGTGCCAGCAGCGCTACTTGGGGAAACACCATATATTTT,CASSATWGNTIYF
TRBV5-1,TRBJ2-2,-,-,TGCGCCAGCAGTCTACAGACCGGGACCCCGAACACCGGGGAGCTGTTTTTT,CASSLQTGTPNTGELFF
TRBV11-3,TRBJ2-7,-,-,TGTGCCAGCAGCCCAGGGGATGCAGCTCCCTACGAGCAGTACTTC,CASSPGDAAPYEQYF
TRBV25-1,TRBJ2-1,-,-,TGTGCCAGCAGTGATCCAGGATACAATGAGCAGTTCTTC,CASSDPGYNEQFF
TRBV2,TRBJ1-2,TRBD1,-,TGTGCCAGCAGTGAAAATGGACAGGGGGCGCGGTCCTTC,CASSENGQGARSF
TRBV4-3,TRBJ2-4,-,-,TGCGCCAGCAGCCAAGAATTTGGTAGCAGAACCAAAAACATTCAGTACTTC,CASSQEFGSRTKNIQYF
TRBV5-8,TRBJ2-7,-,-,TGTGCCAGCAGCCACGGGGGCAACTACGAGCAGTACTTC,CASSHGGNYEQYF
TRBV10-3,TRBJ2-6,-,-,TGTGCCATCAGTGTAACAGGGCCGAGCTCTGGGGCCAACGTCCTGACTTTC,CAISVTGPSSGANVLTF
TRBV19,TRBJ2-7,-,-,TGTGCCAGTAGACCGGGACCGGTTGGGTACGAGCAGTACTTC,CASRPGPVGYEQYF
TRBV5-4,TRBJ1-5,-,-,TGTGCCAGCAGCTTGGAGGATGGTGTAGCCCAGCATTTT,CASSLEDGVAQHF
TRBV19,TRBJ2-5,TRBD1,-,TGTGCCAGTAGTGTCCCCGGGACAGCATCCCAGTACTTC,CASSVPGTASQYF
TRBV30,TRBJ1-2,-,-,TGTGCCTGGAGTCTGGGGGACTATGGCTACACCTTC,CAWSLGDYGYTF
TRBV7-9,TRBJ2-2,TRBD1,-,TGTGCCAGCAGCCCGGACAGGAGAGCCGGGGAGCTGTTTTTT,CASSPDRRAGELFF
TRBV7-9,TRBJ1-5,-,-,TGTGCCAGCAGCTTAGCGCAGGATCAGCCCCAGCATTTT,CASSLAQDQPQHF
TRBV30,TRBJ2-3,-,-,TGTGCCTGGAGGCTAGGAATGTCTAGCACAGATACGCAGTATTTT,CAWRLGMSSTDTQYF
TRBV6-1,TRBJ1-1,-,-,TGTGCCAGCAGTGAATACCGCCAGGGCGATGAAGCTTTCTTT,CASSEYRQGDEAFF
TRBV10-2,TRBJ2-1,TRBD2,-,TGCGCCAGCAGTGAGTCCCCGGGGAGGCGGGAGGGCCTCTACTCTTACAATGAGCAGTTCTTC,CASSESPGRREGLYSYNEQFF
TRBV19,TRBJ1-5,-,-,TGTGCCAGTAGAGGTGGGGTTCAGCCCCAGCATTTT,CASRGGVQPQHF
TRBV6-6,TRBJ2-5,TRBD1,-,TGTGCCAGCCCTAAAGGGACAGCACAAGAGACCCAGTACTTC,CASPKGTAQETQYF
TRBV7-9,TRBJ1-2,-,-,TGTGCCAGCAGCCTCGCCGACAGCCTGAGAACCTATGGCTACACCTTC,CASSLADSLRTYGYTF
TRBV19,TRBJ2-2,TRBD1,-,TGTGCCAGTAGGGACGACAGGGTGAGGGCCGGGGAGCTGTTTTTT,CASRDDRVRAGELFF
TRBV19,TRBJ2-7,TRBD2,-,TGTGCCAGTAGTATAGCCTCTAGCGGGGAGGGCTACGAGCAGTACTTC,CASSIASSGEGYEQYF
TRBV7-2,TRBJ2-1,TRBD2,-,TGTGCCAGCAGCTCGGTAGCGGGATCCACCTACAATGAGCAGTTCTTC,CASSSVAGSTYNEQFF
TRBV6-5,TRBJ2-7,-,-,TGTGCCAGCAGTTACGCGGAAGAGCAGTACTTC,CASSYAEEQYF
TRBV5-4,TRBJ2-2,TRBD2,-,TGTGCCAGCAGCTCTGTCGCGGGAGCGCACACCGGGGAGCTGTTTTTT,CASSSVAGAHTGELFF
TRBV7-9,TRBJ2-7,-,-,TGTGCCAGCACCGGACACCAAACATCCTACGAGCAGTACTTC,CASTGHQTSYEQYF
TRBV7-8,TRBJ2-7,-,-,TGTGCCAGCAGCTTAACTCTAAGGGACTCGGCCTACGAGCAGTACTTC,CASSLTLRDSAYEQYF
TRBV27,TRBJ2-7,TRBD2,-,TGTGCCAGCAGTTTGATCGGACTAGCGGGAGGATCCTCCTACGAGCAGTACTTC,CASSLIGLAGGSSYEQYF
TRBV7-2,TRBJ2-3,TRBD2,-,TGTGCCAGCAGCTGGACTAGCGGAAGCACAGATACGCAGTATTTT,CASSWTSGSTDTQYF
TRBV5-1,TRBJ1-1,-,-,TGCGCCAGCAGCTTGGTAAGGGGGACGAACACTGAAGCTTTCTTT,CASSLVRGTNTEAFF
TRBV15,TRBJ2-5,TRBD2,-,TGTGCCACCAGCACTAGCGGGACGGTGACCCAGTACTTC,CATSTSGTVTQYF
TRBV7-9,TRBJ1-1,-,-,TGTGCCAGCACCCAAGACGGGGGATCGAACACTGAAGCTTTCTTT,CASTQDGGSNTEAFF
TRBV12-2,TRBJ2-5,-,-,TGTGCAAGTCGCTTACGGGGCCTCCAAGAGACCCAGTACTTC,CASRLRGLQETQYF
TRBV19,TRBJ2-7,TRBD2,-,TGTGCCAGTAGTCCACGGACTAGCGGGAGCTCCTACGAGCAGTACTTC,CASSPRTSGSSYEQYF
TRBV7-2,TRBJ2-7,TRBD2,-,TGTGCCAGCAGCTTAGCGGGGACTAGCGGGAGGGCCGGGTACGAGCAGTACTTC,CASSLAGTSGRAGYEQYF
TRBV6-4,TRBJ1-4,-,-,TGTGCCAGCAATACTCCCGGTGCAACTAATGAAAAACTGTTTTTT,CASNTPGATNEKLFF
TRBV6-5,TRBJ1-2,-,-,TGTGCCAGCAGTTACTCCGCAGGGGTTAACTATGGCTACACCTTC,CASSYSAGVNYGYTF
TRBV19,TRBJ2-1,-,-,TGTGCCAGTAGTATGGGCAGCTACAATGAGCAGTTCTTC,CASSMGSYNEQFF
TRBV19,TRBJ1-5,-,-,TGTGCCAGTAGTTTCGAACGCAATCAGCCCCAGCATTTT,CASSFERNQPQHF
TRBV7-2,TRBJ2-1,TRBD2,-,TGTGCCAGCAGCTTAGCAGCCGGGACTAGCCGTGGGGATGAGCAGTTCTTC,CASSLAAGTSRGDEQFF
TRBV9,TRBJ1-1,-,-,TGTGCCAGCAGCTTTAGCCAAGACACTGAAGCTTTCTTT,CASSFSQDTEAFF
TRBV7-9,TRBJ2-7,-,-,TGTGCCAGCAGCTCAGATAACATCTACGAGCAGTACTTC,CASSSDNIYEQYF
TRBV5-4,TRBJ2-7,-,-,TGTGCCAGCAGCTTGGACCATAACTACGAGCAGTACTTC,CASSLDHNYEQYF
TRBV2,TRBJ2-2,-,-,TGTGCCAGCAGTGAAGGTCTTAGTATGATATCTAACACCGGGGAGCTGTTTTTT,CASSEGLSMISNTGELFF
TRBV11-3,TRBJ1-1,TRBD1,-,TGTGCCAGCAGCCCCAGACAGGGGACTGAAGCTTTCTTT,CASSPRQGTEAFF
TRBV14,TRBJ2-5,-,-,TGTGCCAGCAGCCAAGGGTGGCGAGAGACCCAGTACTTC,CASSQGWRETQYF
TRBV7-9,TRBJ1-2,TRBD1,once,TGTGCCAGCAGCTTAGGCGACAGGGGGCGTTCTGGCTACACCTTC,CASSLGDRGRSGYTF
TRBV11-3,TRBJ2-1,-,-,TGTGCCAGCAGCTTAAAAAGGTACAATGAGCAGTTCTTC,CASSLKRYNEQFF
TRBV29-1,TRBJ1-1,TRBD1,-,TGCAGTTATTATGGGACAGCCAACACTGAAGCTTTCTTT,CSYYGTANTEAFF
TRBV4-3,TRBJ2-1,-,once,TGCGCCAGCAGCCAAGAGGTGGCCAGGGCAGGTGAGCAGTTCTTC,CASSQEVARAGEQFF
TRBV2,TRBJ2-1,-,-,TGTGCCAGCAGTGAAAGAGGGCTCAATGAGCAGTTCTTC,CASSERGLNEQFF
TRBV7-6,TRBJ2-3,TRBD1,-,TGTGCCAGCAGCTTAGGCAGGGGGCGAACAGATACGCAGTATTTT,CASSLGRGRTDTQYF
TRBV9,TRBJ2-1,-,-,TGTGCCAGCAGCCCTTCTAGCGAGTCCTACAATGAGCAGTTCTTC,CASSPSSESYNEQFF
TRBV27,TRBJ2-7,TRBD2,-,TGTGCCAGCAGTTCTAGGACTAGCGCGTCCTACGAGCAGTACTTC,CASSSRTSASYEQYF